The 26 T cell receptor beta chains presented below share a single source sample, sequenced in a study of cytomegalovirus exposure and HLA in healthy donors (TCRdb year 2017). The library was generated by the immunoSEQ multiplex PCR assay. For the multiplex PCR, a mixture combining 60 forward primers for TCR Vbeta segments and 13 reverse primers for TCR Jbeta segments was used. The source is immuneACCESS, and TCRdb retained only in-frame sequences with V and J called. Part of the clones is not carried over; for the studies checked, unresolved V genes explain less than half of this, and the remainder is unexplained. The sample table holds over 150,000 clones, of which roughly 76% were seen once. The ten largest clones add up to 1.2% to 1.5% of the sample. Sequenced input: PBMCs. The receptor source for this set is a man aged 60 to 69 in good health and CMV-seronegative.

The CDR3 coding sequence is TGTGCCAGCAGCCCGGGGACACGAAACTATGGCTACACCTTC. The encoded protein is CASSPGTRNYGYTF. This chain links TRBV7-2 with TRBJ1-2, with D maybe TRBD1 (6 bases). Trimming stripped 5 bases from V and 2 bases from J, with 12 bases between. The length of the CDR3 is 14 residues. Germline-derived CDR1 and CDR2 are SGHTA and FQGNSA.

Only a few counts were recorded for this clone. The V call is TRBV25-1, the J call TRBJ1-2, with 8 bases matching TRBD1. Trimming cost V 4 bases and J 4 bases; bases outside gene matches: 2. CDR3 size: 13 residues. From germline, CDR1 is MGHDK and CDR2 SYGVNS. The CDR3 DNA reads TGTGCCAGCAGTGCAGGGGGCAGCTATGGCTACACCTTC. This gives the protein CASSAGGSYGYTF.

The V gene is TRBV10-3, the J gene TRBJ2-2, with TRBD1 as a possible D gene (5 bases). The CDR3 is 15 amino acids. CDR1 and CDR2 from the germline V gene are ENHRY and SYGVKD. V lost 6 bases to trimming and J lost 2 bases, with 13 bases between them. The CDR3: CAISPQVVNTGELFF. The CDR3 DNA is TGTGCCATCAGCCCACAGGTGGTCAACACCGGGGAGCTGTTTTTT.

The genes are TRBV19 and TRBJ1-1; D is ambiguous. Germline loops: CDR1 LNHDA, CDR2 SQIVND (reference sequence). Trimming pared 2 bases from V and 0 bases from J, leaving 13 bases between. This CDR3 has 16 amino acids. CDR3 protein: CASSILRAQMNTEAFF. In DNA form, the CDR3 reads TGTGCCAGTAGTATACTGAGGGCCCAAATGAACACTGAAGCTTTCTTT.

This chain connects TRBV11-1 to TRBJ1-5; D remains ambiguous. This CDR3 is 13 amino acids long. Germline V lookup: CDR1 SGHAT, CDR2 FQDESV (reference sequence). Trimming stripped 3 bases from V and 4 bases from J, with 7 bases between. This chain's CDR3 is CASSLGRNQPQHF. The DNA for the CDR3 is TGTGCCAGCAGCTTGGGGAGGAATCAGCCCCAGCATTTT. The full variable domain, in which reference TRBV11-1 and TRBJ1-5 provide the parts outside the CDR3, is EAEVAQSPRYKITEKSQAVAFWCDPISGHATLYWYRQILGQGPELLVQFQDESVVDDSQLPKDRFSAERLKGVDSTLKIQPAELGDSAMYLCASSLGRNQPQHFGDGTRLSIL.

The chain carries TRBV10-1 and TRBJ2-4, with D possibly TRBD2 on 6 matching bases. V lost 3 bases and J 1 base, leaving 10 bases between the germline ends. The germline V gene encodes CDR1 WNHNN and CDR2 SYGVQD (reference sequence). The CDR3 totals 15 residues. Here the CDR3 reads CASSEASGAKNIQYF. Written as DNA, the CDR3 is TGCGCCAGCAGTGAAGCGAGCGGGGCCAAAAACATTCAGTACTTC.

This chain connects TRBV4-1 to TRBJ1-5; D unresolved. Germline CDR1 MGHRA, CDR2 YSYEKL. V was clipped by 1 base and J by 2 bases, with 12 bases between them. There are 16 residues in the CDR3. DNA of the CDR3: TGCGCCAGCAGCCAAGGTCAGGTCCTGGGCAATCAGCCCCAGCATTTT. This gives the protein CASSQGQVLGNQPQHF.

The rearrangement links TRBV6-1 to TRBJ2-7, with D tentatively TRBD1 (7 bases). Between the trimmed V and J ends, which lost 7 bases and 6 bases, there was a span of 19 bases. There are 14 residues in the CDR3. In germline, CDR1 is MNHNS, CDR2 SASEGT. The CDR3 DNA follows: TGTGCCAGCATCCTGGGTCAGGGGGGAGGCGAGCAGTACTTC. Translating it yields CASILGQGGGEQYF.

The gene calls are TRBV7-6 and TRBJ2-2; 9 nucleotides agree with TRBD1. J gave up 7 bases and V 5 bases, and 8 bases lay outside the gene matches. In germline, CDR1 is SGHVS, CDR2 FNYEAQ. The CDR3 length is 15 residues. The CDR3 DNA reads TGTGCCAGCAGCCCGGGACAGGGTGCGGTCGGGGAGCTGTTTTTT. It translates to CASSPGQGAVGELFF.

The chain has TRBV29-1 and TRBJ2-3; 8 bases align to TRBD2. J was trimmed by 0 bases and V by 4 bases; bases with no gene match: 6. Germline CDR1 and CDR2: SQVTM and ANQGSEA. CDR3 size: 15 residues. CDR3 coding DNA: TGCAGCGTTGCCACCTCGGGGGGGAGCACAGATACGCAGTATTTT. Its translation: CSVATSGGSTDTQYF.

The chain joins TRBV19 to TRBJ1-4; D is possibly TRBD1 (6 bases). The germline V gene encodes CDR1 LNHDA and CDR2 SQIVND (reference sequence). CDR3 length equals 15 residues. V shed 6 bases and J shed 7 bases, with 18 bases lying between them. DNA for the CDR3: TGTGCCAGTAGCCCCGAGACAGGCCAAAGTGAAAAACTGTTTTTT. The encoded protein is CASSPETGQSEKLFF.

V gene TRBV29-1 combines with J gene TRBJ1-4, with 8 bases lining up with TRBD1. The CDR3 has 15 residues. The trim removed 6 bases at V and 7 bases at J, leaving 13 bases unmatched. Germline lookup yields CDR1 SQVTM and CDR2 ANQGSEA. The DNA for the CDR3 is TGCAGCGTCCTAAGAATCGACAGGGGCCCTGAAAAACTGTTTTTT. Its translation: CSVLRIDRGPEKLFF.

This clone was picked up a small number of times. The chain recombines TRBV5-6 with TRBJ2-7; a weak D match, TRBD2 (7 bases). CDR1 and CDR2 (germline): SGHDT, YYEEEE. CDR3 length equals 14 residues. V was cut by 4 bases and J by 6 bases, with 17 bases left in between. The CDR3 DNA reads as TGTGCCAGCAGCGGGGGGGCCGGACTAGGCGAGCAGTACTTC. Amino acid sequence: CASSGGAGLGEQYF.

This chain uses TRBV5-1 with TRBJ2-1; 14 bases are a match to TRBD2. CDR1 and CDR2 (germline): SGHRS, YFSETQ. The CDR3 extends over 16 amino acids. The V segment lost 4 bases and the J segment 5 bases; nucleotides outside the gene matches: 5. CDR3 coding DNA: TGCGCCAGCAGCGCGCAGACTAGCGGGAGGGACAATGAGCAGTTCTTC. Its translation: CASSAQTSGRDNEQFF.

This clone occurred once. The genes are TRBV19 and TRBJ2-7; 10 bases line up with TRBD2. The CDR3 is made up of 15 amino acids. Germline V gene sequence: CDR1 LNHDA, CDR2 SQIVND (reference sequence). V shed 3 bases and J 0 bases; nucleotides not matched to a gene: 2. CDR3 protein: CASSITSGVSYEQYF. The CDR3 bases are TGTGCCAGTAGTATTACTAGCGGGGTCTCCTACGAGCAGTACTTC.

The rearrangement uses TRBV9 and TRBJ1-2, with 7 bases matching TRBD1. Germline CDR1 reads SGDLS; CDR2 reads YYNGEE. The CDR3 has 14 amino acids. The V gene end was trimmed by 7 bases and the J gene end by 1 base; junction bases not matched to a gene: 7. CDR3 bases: TGTGCCAGCCGTCGACAGGGCTATAACTATGGCTACACCTTC. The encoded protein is CASRRQGYNYGYTF.

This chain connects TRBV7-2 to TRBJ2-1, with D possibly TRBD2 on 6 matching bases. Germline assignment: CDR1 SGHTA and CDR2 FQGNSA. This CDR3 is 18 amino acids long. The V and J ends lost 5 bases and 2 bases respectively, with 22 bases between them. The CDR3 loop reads CASSTRGWGTRTYNEQFF. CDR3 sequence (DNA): TGTGCCAGCAGCACCCGGGGTTGGGGGACTCGAACCTACAATGAGCAGTTCTTC.

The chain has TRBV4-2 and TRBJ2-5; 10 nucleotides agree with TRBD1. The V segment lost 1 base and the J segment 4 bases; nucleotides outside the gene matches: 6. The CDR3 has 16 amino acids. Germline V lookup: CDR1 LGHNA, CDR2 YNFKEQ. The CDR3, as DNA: TGTGCCAGCAGCCAAGGCCTCGGACAGGGGGGAGAGACCCAGTACTTC. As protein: CASSQGLGQGGETQYF.

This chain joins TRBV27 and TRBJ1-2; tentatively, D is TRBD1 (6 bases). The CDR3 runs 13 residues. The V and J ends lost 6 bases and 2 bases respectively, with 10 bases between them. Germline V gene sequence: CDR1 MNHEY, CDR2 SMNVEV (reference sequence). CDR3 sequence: CASRQTGNYGYTF. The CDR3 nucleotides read TGTGCCAGCAGACAGACAGGAAACTATGGCTACACCTTC.

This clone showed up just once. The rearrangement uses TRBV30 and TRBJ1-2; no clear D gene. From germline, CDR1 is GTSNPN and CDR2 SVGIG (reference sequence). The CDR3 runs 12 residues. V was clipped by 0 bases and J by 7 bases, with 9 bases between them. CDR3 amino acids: CAWSVPFGGYTF. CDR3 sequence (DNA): TGTGCCTGGAGTGTGCCTTTCGGTGGCTACACCTTC.

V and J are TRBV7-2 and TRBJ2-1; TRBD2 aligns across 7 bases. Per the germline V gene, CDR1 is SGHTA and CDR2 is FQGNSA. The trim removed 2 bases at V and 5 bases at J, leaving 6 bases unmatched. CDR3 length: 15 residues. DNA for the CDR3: TGTGCCAGCAGCTTAACCGGACTAGGGGACAATGAGCAGTTCTTC. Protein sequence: CASSLTGLGDNEQFF.

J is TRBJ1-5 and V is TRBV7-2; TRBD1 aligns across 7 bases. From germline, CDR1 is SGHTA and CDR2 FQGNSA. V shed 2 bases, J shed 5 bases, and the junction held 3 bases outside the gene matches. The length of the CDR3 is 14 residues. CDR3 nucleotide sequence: TGTGCCAGCAGCTTATTTACAGGGGATCAGCCCCAGCATTTT. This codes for CASSLFTGDQPQHF. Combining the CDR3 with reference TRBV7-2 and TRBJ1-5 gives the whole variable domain GAGVSQSPSNKVTEKGKDVELRCDPISGHTALYWYRQSLGQGLEFLIYFQGNSAPDKSGLPSDRFSAERTGGSVSTLTIQRTQQEDSAVYLCASSLFTGDQPQHFGDGTRLSIL.

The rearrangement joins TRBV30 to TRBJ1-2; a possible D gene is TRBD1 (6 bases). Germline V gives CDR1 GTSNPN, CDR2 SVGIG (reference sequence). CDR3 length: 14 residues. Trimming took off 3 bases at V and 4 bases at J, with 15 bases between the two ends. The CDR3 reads CAWRPPDRVYGYTF. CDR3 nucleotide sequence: TGTGCCTGGAGGCCTCCGGACAGAGTCTATGGCTACACCTTC.

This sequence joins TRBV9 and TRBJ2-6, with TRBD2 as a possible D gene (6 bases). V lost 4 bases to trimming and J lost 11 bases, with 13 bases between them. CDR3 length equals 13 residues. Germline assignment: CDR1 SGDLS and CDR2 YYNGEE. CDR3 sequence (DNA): TGTGCCAGCAGCTTGCCGGGCGGGGACGTCCTGACTTTC. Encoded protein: CASSLPGGDVLTF.

The CDR3 spells CASSPGTSGGASETQYF. The CDR3 DNA reads as TGTGCCAGCTCACCCGGGACTAGCGGGGGGGCCTCGGAGACCCAGTACTTC. This chain uses TRBV18 with TRBJ2-5; 16 bases align to TRBD2. Germline V gives CDR1 KGHSH, CDR2 LQKENI. Germline trimming cut 3 bases from V and 5 bases from J; bases unmatched to any gene: 6. The CDR3 has 17 amino acids.

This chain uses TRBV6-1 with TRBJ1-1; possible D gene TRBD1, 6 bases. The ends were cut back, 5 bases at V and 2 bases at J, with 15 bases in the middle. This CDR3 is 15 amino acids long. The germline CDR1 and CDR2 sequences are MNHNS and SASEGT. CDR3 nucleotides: TGTGCCAGCAGTTCATCCCCACAGGGTAACACTGAAGCTTTCTTT. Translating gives CASSSSPQGNTEAFF.